This T cell receptor (beta chain) was observed in a study of blood T cell repertoires in COVID-19. About the research overall: COVID-19 samples, acute and convalescent, were from the United States, Italy and Spain. In each case, the material was cDNA or gDNA derived from T cells, B-cell-depleted T cells, or PBMCs.

In the study's own analysis: For nucleated cells, counts were estimated from reference gene primer amplification. Here immunoSEQ multiplex PCR was the method, and the copy in TCRdb shows in-frame clones only, minus some. V and J calls plus clone size are reproduced from that table; the DNA served to infer D and trimming. The data contain fewer than 150,000 clones, around 87% of them singletons. Germline CDR1 and CDR2: SGHRS and YFSETQ. There are 15 residues in the CDR3. The junction had 7 bases not matched to a gene; V was cut back by 4 bases and J by 7 bases. The V and J genes are TRBV5-1 and TRBJ1-6; 8 bases agree with TRBD1. Sequencing was done on a sample of peripheral blood. The sequence came from a human donor in a cohort sampled during active COVID-19. DNA of the CDR3: TGCGCCAGCAGCCCAGACAGGGGTCCGAATTCACCCCTCCACTTT. Protein: CASSPDRGPNSPLHF.